A selection of T cell receptor beta chains follows, all from one sample in a study of T cells after yellow fever vaccination. TCRdb reprocessed the 5' RACE reads with MiXCR, giving one entry per CDR3 protein. The sample has hundreds of thousands of distinct CDR3 sequences; 9% to 15% are singletons. Here the sequenced sample was PBMCs, taken on the day of the yellow fever booster vaccination. These receptors all stem from a man aged 25-40 years who received the YFV17D yellow fever vaccine. The CDR3 runs from the conserved cysteine through the conserved F or W. The D gene is left open where the match is weak. Clone sizes are given selectively: once, few, many, or a class where the clone is expanded.

clone_size | d_call | j_call | v_call | cdr3_nt | cdr3_aa
. | . | TRBJ2-6 | TRBV15 | TGTGCCACCAGCAGAGGTACTAGCTCTGGGGCCAACGTCCTGACTTTC | CATSRGTSSGANVLTF
. | TRBD2 | TRBJ2-2 | TRBV6-5 | TGTGCCAGCAGATACCAGCTAGCGGGGAACACCGGGGAGCTGTTTTTT | CASRYQLAGNTGELFF
. | . | TRBJ2-1 | TRBV3-1 | TGTGCCAGCAGCCAAAGACCCATCGGGGGCAGGTACAATGAGCAGTTCTTC | CASSQRPIGGRYNEQFF
. | . | TRBJ2-5 | TRBV5-6 | TGTGCCAGCAGCTTCAGCAGGGTGGAGACCCAGTACTTC | CASSFSRVETQYF
. | . | TRBJ2-1 | TRBV4-3 | TGCGCCAGCAGCCAAAATAGATACAATGAGCAGTTCTTC | CASSQNRYNEQFF
. | TRBD2 | TRBJ2-2 | TRBV20-1 | TGCAGTGCCCTAGAGGTAGCGGGAGGTAACACCGGGGAGCTGTTTTTT | CSALEVAGGNTGELFF
. | . | TRBJ2-1 | TRBV4-3 | TGCGCCAGCAGCCGGGCCTTCAATGAGCAGTTCTTC | CASSRAFNEQFF
. | . | TRBJ2-5 | TRBV20-1 | TGCAGTCCTTCTTTAGGCGCAGCCGAAGAGACCCAGTACTTC | CSPSLGAAEETQYF
few | . | TRBJ2-3 | TRBV20-1 | TGCAGTGCTCCCAGGGGGGCAGATACGCAGTATTTT | CSAPRGADTQYF
few | . | TRBJ2-3 | TRBV20-1 | TGCAGTGCTAGTTATCCAGGGGCCTCGGATACGCAGTATTTT | CSASYPGASDTQYF
few | . | TRBJ2-7 | TRBV6-6 | TGTGCCAGCAGTTCGGAAGGCGCCGAGCAGTACTTC | CASSSEGAEQYF
few | . | TRBJ2-7 | TRBV4-2 | TGTGCCAGCAGCCAAGATAACAGGGAAAGGGGCGAGCAGTACTTC | CASSQDNRERGEQYF
few | . | TRBJ2-5 | TRBV6-5 | TGTGCCAGCAGTTACTCCGAATTGAGCCAAGAGACCCAGTACTTC | CASSYSELSQETQYF
. | TRBD2 | TRBJ2-1 | TRBV19 | TGTGCCAGTTCATCCCAACTAGCGGGAGCCTACAATGAGCAGTTCTTC | CASSSQLAGAYNEQFF
few | . | TRBJ2-3 | TRBV10-3 | TGTGCCATCAGTGCCCCGGGTACGCAGTATTTT | CAISAPGTQYF
few | TRBD1 | TRBJ2-5 | TRBV12-3/TRBV12-4 | TGTGCCAGCAGTCTACAGGGGGGTCCCTCCCAGTACTTC | CASSLQGGPSQYF
. | . | TRBJ2-4 | TRBV12-3/TRBV12-4 | TGTGCCAGCACCCAAGGGTCGGAGATGATGTACTTC | CASTQGSEMMYF
few | . | TRBJ2-7 | TRBV29-1 | TGCAGCGTCGGGACACCCGGCCTTGGCGAGCAGTACTTC | CSVGTPGLGEQYF
. | . | TRBJ2-7 | TRBV6-5 | TGTGCCAGCAGTTACTCGTACGGGTCCTACGAGCAGTACTTC | CASSYSYGSYEQYF
many | . | TRBJ2-7 | TRBV20-1 | TGCAGTGCTAGAGATTTGGGGCACGAGCAGTACTTC | CSARDLGHEQYF
. | . | TRBJ2-7 | TRBV27 | TGTGCCAGCTGGGCTGTAGCGGACCCCTACGAGCAGTACTTC | CASWAVADPYEQYF
few | . | TRBJ1-1 | TRBV5-1 | TGCGCCAGCAGCGGGGGGGGGCACAACACTGAAGCTTTCTTT | CASSGGGHNTEAFF
. | TRBD1 | TRBJ1-5 | TRBV27 | TGTGCCAGCAGTTATTCAGGGGGAGGTCAGCCCCAGCATTTT | CASSYSGGGQPQHF
few | . | TRBJ1-1 | TRBV7-9 | TGTGCCAGCAGCCCGCAGTTGGAGCGCCTTGGGTTGGAAGCTTTCTTT | CASSPQLERLGLEAFF
. | . | TRBJ2-6 | TRBV20-1 | TGCAGTGCTAAAATAGGACCCGCAGCCGCTGGGGCCAACGTCCTGACTTTC | CSAKIGPAAAGANVLTF
. | . | TRBJ2-7 | TRBV18 | TGTGCCAGCTCACCACTCTCCCGCAAAAGGTCGGGAAGTCTCGCGGGTATCCACGAGCAGTACTTC | CASSPLSRKRSGSLAGIHEQYF
many | . | TRBJ2-7 | TRBV12-3/TRBV12-4 | TGTGCCAGCAGTACAGCAGGAACCTACGAGCAGTACTTC | CASSTAGTYEQYF
. | . | TRBJ2-7 | TRBV12-3/TRBV12-4 | TGTGCCAGCAGTCCATCGAACTTGTACTCCTACGAGCAGTACTTC | CASSPSNLYSYEQYF
. | . | TRBJ2-5 | TRBV14 | TGTGCCAGCAGCCAAGCAATCGAAGAGACCCAGTACTTC | CASSQAIEETQYF
. | . | TRBJ2-7 | TRBV3-1 | TGTGCCAGCAGCCAAGGGGGAATAGTCTTAGGTGGGGAGCAGTACTTC | CASSQGGIVLGGEQYF
. | TRBD1 | TRBJ2-1 | TRBV2 | TGTGCCAGCAGTGCTCAGGGGGCTTTCAATGAGCAGTTCTTC | CASSAQGAFNEQFF
. | TRBD2 | TRBJ2-1 | TRBV7-2 | TGTGCCAGCAGCCATAGCGGGTCCTACAATGAGCAGTTCTTC | CASSHSGSYNEQFF
few | . | TRBJ1-2 | TRBV12-3/TRBV12-4 | TGTGCCAGCACAGGACTCTATGGCTACACCTTC | CASTGLYGYTF
. | TRBD1 | TRBJ1-6 | TRBV12-3/TRBV12-4 | TGTGCCAGCAGTCCGGGACAGGGGGGTTCACCCCTCCACTTT | CASSPGQGGSPLHF
. | TRBD2 | TRBJ2-2 | TRBV19 | TGTGCCAGTAGGATAGCGGGAGCCACCGGGGAGCTGTTTTTT | CASRIAGATGELFF
. | TRBD2 | TRBJ2-1 | TRBV29-1 | TGCAGCGCCTCATTGTACGGCGGGAGGAGCTCCTACAATGAGCAGTTCTTC | CSASLYGGRSSYNEQFF
few | . | TRBJ2-5 | TRBV7-8 | TGTGCCAGCAGCCAGACGAGACGACAAATCCAAGAGACCCAGTACTTC | CASSQTRRQIQETQYF